This T cell receptor beta chain was obtained from a study of cytomegalovirus exposure and HLA in healthy donors. The PCR contained 60 Vbeta and 13 Jbeta primers. Sequencing used immunoSEQ multiplex PCR; TCRdb keeps in-frame clones, though not all of them. This sample has under 90,000 clones, with just under 90% found just once. The V segment lost 1 base and the J segment 7 bases; nucleotides outside the gene matches: 8. Germline V CDR1 and CDR2: SGHTA, FQGNSA. The CDR3 sequence is 16 residues long. All the people who gave samples were healthy bone marrow donors. The chain has TRBV7-2 and TRBJ2-2; 8 nucleotides line up with TRBD1. This TCR was recovered from a man younger than 30 in good health and CMV-seronegative. Sequencing used PBMCs. The CDR3 DNA follows: TGTGCCAGCAGCTTAGGGGGGGACAGGTTGGGCGGGGAGCTGTTTTTT. This translates into CASSLGGDRLGGELFF.